One sample yielded the 19 T cell receptor beta chains listed below, sequenced in a study of blood T cell repertoires in COVID-19. The table came from immunoSEQ multiplex PCR; TCRdb's copy has only in-frame clones and leaves some out. The data hold 210,000 or so clones, with under 90% observed a single time. Input material: peripheral blood. These receptors all come from a man aged 35-49 years with acute or convalescent COVID-19.

The chain recombines TRBV5-6 with TRBJ1-2, with 8 bases identical to TRBD1. Per germline, CDR1 SGHDT and CDR2 YYEEEE. This CDR3 has 16 amino acids. With 0 bases clipped from V and 7 bases from J, the junction kept 11 bases outside the gene matches. The CDR3 DNA is TGTGCCAGCAGCTTGGAGGTCCAGGGGGCTTCGGCTGGCTACACCTTC. Its protein product is CASSLEVQGASAGYTF. The variable domain in full, completed from reference TRBV5-6 and TRBJ1-2, reads DAGVTQSPTHLIKTRGQQVTLRCSPKSGHDTVSWYQQALGQGPQFIFQYYEEEERQRGNFPDRFSGHQFPNYSSELNVNALLLGDSALYLCASSLEVQGASAGYTFGSGTRLTVV.

V is TRBV7-9 and J is TRBJ1-1, with 8 nucleotides matching TRBD1. This CDR3 contains 13 residues. The germline CDR1 and CDR2 sequences are SEHNR and FQNEAQ (reference sequence). Unmatched junction bases numbered 6, after V lost 5 bases and J lost 7 bases. The CDR3 region is CASSPTGAGEAFF. As DNA, the CDR3 is TGTGCCAGCAGCCCGACAGGGGCGGGTGAAGCTTTCTTT.

This rearrangement joins TRBV14 to TRBJ2-1, with 9 bases aligning to TRBD2. Per germline, CDR1 SGHDN and CDR2 FVKESK. Germline trimming cut 4 bases from V and 4 bases from J; bases unmatched to any gene: 8. This CDR3 contains 16 residues. As DNA, the CDR3 is TGTGCCAGCAGCCTGGTGACTAGCGGATTTTACAATGAGCAGTTCTTC. Translation gives CASSLVTSGFYNEQFF.

The V gene is TRBV24-1, the J gene TRBJ2-2; D perhaps matches TRBD1 (5 bases). The CDR3 contains 15 residues. Trimming pared 0 bases from V and 4 bases from J, leaving 8 bases between. Germline V gives CDR1 KGHDR, CDR2 SFDVKD. CDR3 nucleotides: TGTGCCACCAGTGATTTGCAGGGTGTCACCGGGGAGCTGTTTTTT. Translating it yields CATSDLQGVTGELFF.

The chain links TRBV5-1 to TRBJ1-2; TRBD1 aligns across 8 bases. This CDR3 contains 16 residues. Germline V CDR1 and CDR2: SGHRS, YFSETQ. After removal of 0 bases from V and 4 bases from J, the junction contained 8 bases not matched to a gene. Here the CDR3 DNA reads TGCGCCAGCAGCTTGGAAGGTGGGACAGGCTTCTATGGCTACACCTTC. Amino acids: CASSLEGGTGFYGYTF.

The V and J genes are TRBV7-8 and TRBJ1-6; possible D gene TRBD1, 5 bases. This CDR3 comprises 17 residues. V lost 1 base, J lost 0 bases, and 10 bases lay in between. Looked up from germline, CDR1 is SGHVS and CDR2 is FQNEAQ. CDR3 nucleotide sequence: TGTGCCAGCAGCTTAGTCCCCCAGGGCTCCTATAATTCACCCCTCCACTTT. This translates into CASSLVPQGSYNSPLHF.

This clone was detected only once. The rearrangement links TRBV10-3 to TRBJ2-5; 8 bases are a match to TRBD2. The V gene's germline CDR1 is ENHRY and CDR2 SYGVKD. V lost 0 bases and J lost 4; bases outside the gene matches: 7. CDR3 length equals 16 residues. The chain's CDR3 is CAISESGSGVAETQYF. In DNA, the CDR3 is TGTGCCATCAGTGAGTCAGGTAGCGGGGTGGCAGAGACCCAGTACTTC.

The V and J genes are TRBV2 and TRBJ1-2, with 9 positions matching TRBD1. CDR1 SNHLY and CDR2 FYNNEI come from the germline V gene. The V gene end was trimmed by 6 bases and the J gene end by 8 bases; junction bases not matched to a gene: 7. The CDR3 has 13 residues. In DNA, the CDR3 is TGTGCCAGCAGGTCACAGGGGGCGCAGGGCTACACCTTC. It codes for CASRSQGAQGYTF.

The chain links TRBV9 to TRBJ1-6; D might be TRBD1 (6 bases). The length of the CDR3 is 15 residues. The germline V gene encodes CDR1 SGDLS and CDR2 YYNGEE. V was cut by 4 bases and J by 6 bases, with 14 bases left in between. The CDR3 here is CASSPQGGGNSPLHF. Written as DNA, the CDR3 is TGTGCCAGCAGCCCACAGGGAGGGGGTAATTCACCCCTCCACTTT.

The rearrangement joins TRBV30 to TRBJ1-2, with D hard to call. The CDR3 length is 15 residues. Germline CDR1 and CDR2: GTSNPN and SVGIG (reference sequence). V was cut by 0 bases and J by 1 base, with 12 bases left in between. The CDR3 here is CAWSVRLGDNYGYTF. CDR3 DNA: TGTGCCTGGAGTGTACGTTTAGGAGATAACTATGGCTACACCTTC.

The genes are TRBV2 and TRBJ1-4, with TRBD1 identical over 8 bases. The germline V gene encodes CDR1 SNHLY and CDR2 FYNNEI. Losses at the gene ends were 6 bases for V and 8 bases for J; bases not matched to a gene: 8. The CDR3 is 14 residues long. CDR3 amino acids: CASRTGQGIEKLFF. The CDR3 DNA reads TGTGCCAGCAGGACCGGACAGGGAATAGAAAAACTGTTTTTT.

This clone was detected only a few times. The CDR3 DNA reads as TGTGCCAGCAGCCAAGATCTACCAGGAACGAACACTGAAGCTTTCTTT. Translating gives CASSQDLPGTNTEAFF. The chain joins TRBV3-1 (or the pseudogene TRBV3-2) to TRBJ1-1; D remains ambiguous. CDR1 LGHDT and CDR2 YNNKEL come from the germline V gene (reference sequence). Deletions cut 0 bases from V and 1 base from J, with 12 bases between. This CDR3 spans 16 amino acids.

The rearrangement uses TRBV6-5 and TRBJ1-5; 7 bases map to TRBD1. From germline, CDR1 is MNHEY and CDR2 SVGAGI. The CDR3 has 14 residues. Losses at the gene ends were 7 bases for V and 4 bases for J; bases not matched to a gene: 7. The DNA for the CDR3 is TGTGCCAGCAAATCAGGGACAGTTAATCAGCCCCAGCATTTT. This sequence encodes CASKSGTVNQPQHF.

The rearrangement uses TRBV3-1 (or the pseudogene TRBV3-2) and TRBJ2-2; 13 bases fit TRBD2. The CDR3 covers 16 residues. Per germline, CDR1 LGHDT and CDR2 YNNKEL (reference sequence). V lost 4 bases and J lost 4; bases outside the gene matches: 3. The CDR3 DNA sequence: TGTGCCAGCAGCCGCACTAGCGGGGGGGTCACCGGGGAGCTGTTTTTT. Translation: CASSRTSGGVTGELFF.

The chain uses TRBV29-1 and TRBJ2-7; D remains unclear. Germline-derived CDR1 and CDR2 are SQVTM and ANQGSEA. There are 11 residues in the CDR3. With 4 bases removed from V and 5 bases from J, the gap between germline ends came to 9 bases. As DNA, the CDR3 is TGCAGCGTTGGCGTATCTGACGAGCAGTACTTC. Its translation: CSVGVSDEQYF.

V is TRBV27 and J is TRBJ2-2; D is perhaps TRBD2 (6 bases). The CDR3 totals 17 residues. Germline V gene sequence: CDR1 MNHEY, CDR2 SMNVEV (reference sequence). V lost 2 bases and J 1 base, leaving 14 bases between the germline ends. The DNA for the CDR3 is TGTGCCAGCAGTTTAGCCCACCGGGACTTGAACACCGGGGAGCTGTTTTTT. It is translated as CASSLAHRDLNTGELFF.

This chain uses TRBV19 with TRBJ2-7; 7 bases line up with TRBD1. V dropped 5 bases and J dropped 4; count of bases not matched to a gene: 11. The CDR3 length is 15 residues. Germline V gene lookup returns CDR1 LNHDA and CDR2 SQIVND (reference sequence). This chain's CDR3 is CASSALQGMGYEQYF. In DNA form, the CDR3 reads TGTGCCAGTAGTGCTCTACAGGGGATGGGGTACGAGCAGTACTTC. Drawing the rest from reference TRBV19 and TRBJ2-7, the complete variable domain is DGGITQSPKYLFRKEGQNVTLSCEQNLNHDAMYWYRQDPGQGLRLIYYSQIVNDFQKGDIAEGYSVSREKKESFPLTVTSAQKNPTAFYLCASSALQGMGYEQYFGPGTRLTVT.

This clone was seen a few times. The V and J genes are TRBV10-1 and TRBJ2-5, with D perhaps TRBD1 (6 bases). Germline V gene sequence: CDR1 WNHNN, CDR2 SYGVQD (reference sequence). This CDR3 contains 13 residues. Deletions cut 6 bases from V and 1 base from J, with 9 bases between. CDR3 sequence: CASSGDIQETQYF. CDR3 coding DNA: TGCGCCAGCAGCGGGGACATCCAAGAGACCCAGTACTTC.

This chain links TRBV2 with TRBJ2-2; TRBD1 matches at 7 bases. Germline CDR1 SNHLY, CDR2 FYNNEI. The ends lost 6 bases at V and 4 bases at J; junction bases unmatched: 5. The CDR3 is 14 residues long. The CDR3 nucleotides are TGTGCCAGCAGAAAGGGGGCTAGCACCGGGGAGCTGTTTTTT. Protein sequence: CASRKGASTGELFF.